The 5 T cell receptor beta chains below all came from one sample that was sequenced in a study of CD8+CD57+ T cells in acquired aplastic anemia (dated by TCRdb to 2017 to 2018). Expansion of CD8+CD57+ cells had been shown by flow cytometry in the patients chosen for sequencing. Instrument used: Illumina HiSeq 2000. TCR beta VDJ combination and CDR3 sequence profiling used genomic DNA as the template. Through fastp at Q25 and MiXCR, TCRdb rebuilt clones from the public reads, retaining in-frame beta chains. Rows merge per CDR3 protein into single entries with the most common DNA and genes. The sample has under 250,000 distinct CDR3 sequences on record, roughly two thirds of them singletons. The ten largest clones represent around 60% of the sample. Sequencing was carried out using sorted CD4+, CD8+, or CD8+CD57+ T cells (not recorded which) from PBMCs. The source of these receptors is a human donor with aplastic anemia.

This clonotype came up a few times. The chain joins TRBV7-9 to TRBJ2-2; D unclear. V lost 1 base and J 2 bases, leaving 2 bases between the germline ends. The CDR3 runs 13 residues. The V gene's germline CDR1 is SEHNR and CDR2 FQNEAQ (reference sequence). CDR3 region: CASSLDNTGELFF. The CDR3, as DNA: TGTGCCAGCAGCTTAGACAACACCGGGGAGCTGTTTTTT.

The genes are TRBV24-1 and TRBJ2-1, with a weak D call TRBD1 (5 bases). Per germline, CDR1 KGHDR and CDR2 SFDVKD. Trimming stripped 3 bases from V and 0 bases from J, with 11 bases between. The CDR3 loop spans 16 amino acids. Here the CDR3 DNA reads TGTGCCACCAGTGATATGACAGCAAGCTCCTACAATGAGCAGTTCTTC. Its translation is CATSDMTASSYNEQFF.

This chain joins TRBV24-1 and TRBJ2-5, with 8 bases that match TRBD1. Looked up from germline, CDR1 is KGHDR and CDR2 is SFDVKD. After removal of 3 bases from V and 3 bases from J, the junction contained 5 bases not matched to a gene. The CDR3 has 15 amino acids. The CDR3 loop reads CATSDPGTGKETQYF. The CDR3 nucleotides read TGTGCCACCAGTGATCCCGGGACAGGTAAAGAGACCCAGTACTTC.

This chain joins TRBV7-9 and TRBJ2-2; D assignment may be TRBD1 or TRBD2 (5 bases each). Germline V gives CDR1 SEHNR, CDR2 FQNEAQ (reference sequence). Between the trimmed V and J ends, which lost 5 bases and 6 bases, there was a span of 19 bases. The CDR3 totals 16 residues. CDR3 nucleotide sequence: TGTGCCAGCAGCCCCCTCGGGGCCCCGGTCGCCGGGGAGCTGTTTTTT. Translation gives CASSPLGAPVAGELFF.

This chain links TRBV7-2 with TRBJ2-3, with D maybe TRBD1 (6 bases). The germline gives CDR1 SGHTA, CDR2 FQGNSA. V lost 6 bases, J lost 2 bases, and 12 bases lay in between. This CDR3 region has 14 residues. Here the CDR3 DNA reads TGTGCCAGCAGGAGGACAGAGATCACAGATACGCAGTATTTT. Amino acid sequence: CASRRTEITDTQYF.